Listed below are T cell receptor beta chains from one sample, sequenced in a study of cytomegalovirus exposure and HLA in healthy donors. Sequenced by immunoSEQ multiplex PCR; TCRdb stores in-frame clones only, minus some. This table holds 150,000 to 180,000 clones, roughly three quarters found once. The sample consisted of PBMCs. These receptors were collected from a man aged 25 to 40 in good health and CMV-seropositive. CDR3s include the opening cysteine and the closing phenylalanine or tryptophan. A D gene is named only where the DNA matches it firmly. Rows may omit the clone size; those that give it use once, few, many or a size class.

>NA|10|TRBJ2-5|TRBV29-1|NA
TGCAGCGTAGCGCAAGAGACCCAGTACTTC
CSVAQETQYF
>NA|12|TRBJ1-3|TRBV4-3|NA
TGCGCCAGCAAGGGGAATGGAAACACCATATATTTT
CASKGNGNTIYF
>NA|14|TRBJ1-2|TRBV5-4|TRBD1
TGTGCCAGCAGCTACCGGGACAGGGGCTATGGCTACACCTTC
CASSYRDRGYGYTF
>NA|15|TRBJ2-3|TRBV6-6|TRBD1
TGTGCCAGCAGCGCGGGACAGGGAACCACAGATACGCAGTATTTT
CASSAGQGTTDTQYF
>once|14|TRBJ2-1|TRBV18|TRBD2
TGTGCCAGCTCACCACTAGCGGGAAGCAATGAGCAGTTCTTC
CASSPLAGSNEQFF
>NA|14|TRBJ2-1|TRBV7-8|TRBD2
TGTGCCAGCAGCCTTCTAGCGGGGGGGCATGAGCAGTTCTTC
CASSLLAGGHEQFF
>NA|15|TRBJ1-5|TRBV7-2|NA
TGTGCCAGCAGCTTATCTGGGGGGGGCGAGCAGCCCCAGCATTTT
CASSLSGGGEQPQHF
>NA|11|TRBJ1-1|TRBV7-8|NA
TGTGCCAGCAGCTTAGGGGGGGGAGCTTTCTTT
CASSLGGGAFF
>NA|12|TRBJ1-2|TRBV27|NA
TGTGCCAATTGTGGGCAGGTGTATGGCTACACCTTC
CANCGQVYGYTF
>NA|14|TRBJ2-5|TRBV4-1|TRBD2
TGCGCCAGCAGCTTACTAGCGGTACAAGAGACCCAGTACTTC
CASSLLAVQETQYF
>NA|13|TRBJ1-1|TRBV6-5|TRBD1
TGTGCCACTACGACAGGGGCGAGAACTGAAGCTTTCTTT
CATTTGARTEAFF
>NA|14|TRBJ2-7|TRBV9|TRBD1
TGTGCCAGCAGCGTCAAAGGACAGGGCCACGAGCAGTACTTC
CASSVKGQGHEQYF
>NA|12|TRBJ1-1|TRBV10-3|NA
TGTGCCATCAGACAGATGAACACTGAAGCTTTCTTT
CAIRQMNTEAFF
>NA|14|TRBJ2-2|TRBV29-1|TRBD1
TGCAGCGTGACAGGGTGGCTGGGCACCGGGGAGCTGTTTTTT
CSVTGWLGTGELFF
>NA|12|TRBJ2-7|TRBV6-6|TRBD1
TGTGCCAGCAATCCACAGGGGGACGAGCAGTACTTC
CASNPQGDEQYF